This T cell receptor beta chain emerged from a study of cytomegalovirus exposure and HLA in healthy donors. Study-level background: Inside one of the first data releases sat around 86 million unique TCRs taken from HLA-typed donors. Points from the study as a whole: Solely CMV serostatus was available to characterize immune exposure. The authors confirmed in vitro that three CMV-associated chains were specific for CMV antigens.

Comments on this clone: Its target is unknown.

Amplification used 60 Vbeta primers and 13 Jbeta primers. Clones were sequenced by immunoSEQ multiplex PCR, and TCRdb holds only the in-frame ones, with some missing. The repertoire consists of roughly 110,000 clones, with less than 80% occurring once and the leading ten covering 7.8%. V was cut by 9 bases and J by 3 bases, with 15 bases left in between. CDR1 and CDR2 (germline): MNHNS, SASEGT. The CDR3 sequence is 13 residues long. The V gene is TRBV6-1, the J gene TRBJ2-7, with D perhaps TRBD1 (5 bases). Sequencing used PBMCs. The clonotype originates from a man younger than 45 in good health and CMV-seronegative. This chain's CDR3 is CASASRANYEQYF. CDR3 coding DNA: TGTGCCAGTGCCTCCAGGGCTAACTACGAGCAGTACTTC.